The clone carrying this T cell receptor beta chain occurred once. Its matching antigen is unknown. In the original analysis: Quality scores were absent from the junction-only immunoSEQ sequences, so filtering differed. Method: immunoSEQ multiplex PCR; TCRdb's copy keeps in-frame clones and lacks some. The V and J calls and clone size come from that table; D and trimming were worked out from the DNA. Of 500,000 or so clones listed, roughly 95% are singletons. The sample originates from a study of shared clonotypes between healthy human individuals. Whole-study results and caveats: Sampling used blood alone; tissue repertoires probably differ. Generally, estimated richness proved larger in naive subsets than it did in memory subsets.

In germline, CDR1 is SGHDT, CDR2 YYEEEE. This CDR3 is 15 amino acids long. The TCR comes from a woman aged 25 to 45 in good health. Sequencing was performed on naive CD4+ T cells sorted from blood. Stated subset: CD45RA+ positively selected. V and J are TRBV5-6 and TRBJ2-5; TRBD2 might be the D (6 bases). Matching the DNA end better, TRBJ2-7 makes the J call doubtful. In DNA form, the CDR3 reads TGTGCCAGCAGCTTGAGTCCGGGAGTATCCTACGAGCAGTACTTC. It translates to CASSLSPGVSYEQYF.